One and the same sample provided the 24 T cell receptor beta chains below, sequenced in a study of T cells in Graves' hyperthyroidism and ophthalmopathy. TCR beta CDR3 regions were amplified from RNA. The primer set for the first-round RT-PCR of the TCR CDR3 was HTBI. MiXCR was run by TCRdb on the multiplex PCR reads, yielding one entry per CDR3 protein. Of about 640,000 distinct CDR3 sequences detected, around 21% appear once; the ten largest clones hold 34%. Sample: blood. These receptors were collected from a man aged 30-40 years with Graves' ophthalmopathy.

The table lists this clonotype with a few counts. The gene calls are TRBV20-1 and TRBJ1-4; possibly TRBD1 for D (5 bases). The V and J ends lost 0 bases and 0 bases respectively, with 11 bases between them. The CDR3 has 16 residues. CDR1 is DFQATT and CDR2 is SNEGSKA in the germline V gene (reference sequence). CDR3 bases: TGCAGTGCTAGAGAAGGCGGGACCGCAACTAATGAAAAACTGTTTTTT. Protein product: CSAREGGTATNEKLFF.

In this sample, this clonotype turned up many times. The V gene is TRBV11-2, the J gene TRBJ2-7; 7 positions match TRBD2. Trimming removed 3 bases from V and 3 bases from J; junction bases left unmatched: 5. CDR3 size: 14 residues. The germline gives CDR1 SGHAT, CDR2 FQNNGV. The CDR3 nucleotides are TGTGCCAGCAGCTTGCTAGCGGCCTTCTACGAGCAGTACTTC. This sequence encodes CASSLLAAFYEQYF. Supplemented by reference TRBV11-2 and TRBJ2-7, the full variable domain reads EAGVAQSPRYKIIEKRQSVAFWCNPISGHATLYWYQQILGQGPKLLIQFQNNGVVDDSQLPKDRFSAERLKGVDSTLKIQPAKLEDSAVYLCASSLLAAFYEQYFGPGTRLTVT.

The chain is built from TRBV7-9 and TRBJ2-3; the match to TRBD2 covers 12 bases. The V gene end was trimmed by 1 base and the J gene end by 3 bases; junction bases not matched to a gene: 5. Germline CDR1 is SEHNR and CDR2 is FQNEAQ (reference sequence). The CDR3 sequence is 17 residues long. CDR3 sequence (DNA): TGTGCCAGCAGCTTAGTGACTAGCGGGAGAGGGACAGATACGCAGTATTTT. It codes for CASSLVTSGRGTDTQYF.

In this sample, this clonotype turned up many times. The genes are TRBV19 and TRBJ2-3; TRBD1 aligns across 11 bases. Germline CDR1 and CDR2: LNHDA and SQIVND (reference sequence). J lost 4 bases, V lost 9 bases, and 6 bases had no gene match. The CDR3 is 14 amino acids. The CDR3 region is CASSPGQGADTQYF. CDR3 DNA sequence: TGTGCCAGCAGCCCGGGACAGGGGGCAGATACGCAGTATTTT.

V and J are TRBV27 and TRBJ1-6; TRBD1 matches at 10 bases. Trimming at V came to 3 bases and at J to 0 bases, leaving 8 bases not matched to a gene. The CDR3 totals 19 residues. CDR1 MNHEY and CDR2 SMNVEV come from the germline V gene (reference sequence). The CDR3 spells CASSFSGQGVGSYNSPLHF. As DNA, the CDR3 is TGTGCCAGCAGTTTCAGCGGACAGGGGGTGGGCTCCTATAATTCACCCCTCCACTTT.

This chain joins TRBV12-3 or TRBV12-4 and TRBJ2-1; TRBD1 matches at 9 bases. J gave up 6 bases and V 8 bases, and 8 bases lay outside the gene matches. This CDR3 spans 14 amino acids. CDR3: CASLGQGRSNEQFF. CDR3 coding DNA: TGTGCCAGCCTGGGACAGGGTAGGAGCAATGAGCAGTTCTTC.

The CDR3 DNA reads as TGTGCCATCAATGGAGGGACAGGACCCATGAACACTGAAGCTTTCTTT. Translating it yields CAINGGTGPMNTEAFF. V usage is TRBV10-3 and J usage is TRBJ1-1; 8 nucleotides match TRBD1. Germline V gene sequence: CDR1 ENHRY, CDR2 SYGVKD. Trimming removed 7 bases from V and 0 bases from J; junction bases left unmatched: 10. This CDR3 contains 16 residues.

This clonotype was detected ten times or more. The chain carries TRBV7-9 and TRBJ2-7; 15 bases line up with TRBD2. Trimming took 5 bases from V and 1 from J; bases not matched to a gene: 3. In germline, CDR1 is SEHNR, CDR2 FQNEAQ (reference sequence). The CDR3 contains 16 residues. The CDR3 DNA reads TGTGCCAGCAGCAGGACTAGCGGGGGGGGGTCCTACGAGCAGTACTTC. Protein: CASSRTSGGGSYEQYF.

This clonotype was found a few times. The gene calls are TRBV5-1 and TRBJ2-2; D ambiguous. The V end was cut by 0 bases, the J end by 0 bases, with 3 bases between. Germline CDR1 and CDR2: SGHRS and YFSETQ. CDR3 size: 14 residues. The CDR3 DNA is TGCGCCAGCAGCTTGGATCCGAACACCGGGGAGCTGTTTTTT. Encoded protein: CASSLDPNTGELFF.

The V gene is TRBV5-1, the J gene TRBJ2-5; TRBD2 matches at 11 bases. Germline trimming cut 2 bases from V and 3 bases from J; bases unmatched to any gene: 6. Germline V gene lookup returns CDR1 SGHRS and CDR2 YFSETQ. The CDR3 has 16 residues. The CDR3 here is CASSFRTSGREETQYF. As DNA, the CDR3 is TGCGCCAGCAGCTTCCGAACTAGCGGGAGAGAAGAGACCCAGTACTTC.

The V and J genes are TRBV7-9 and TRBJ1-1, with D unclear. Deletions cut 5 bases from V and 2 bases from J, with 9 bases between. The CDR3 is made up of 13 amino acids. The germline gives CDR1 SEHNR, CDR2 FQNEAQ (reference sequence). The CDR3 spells CASSNTANTEAFF. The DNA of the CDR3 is TGTGCCAGCAGCAATACAGCCAACACTGAAGCTTTCTTT.

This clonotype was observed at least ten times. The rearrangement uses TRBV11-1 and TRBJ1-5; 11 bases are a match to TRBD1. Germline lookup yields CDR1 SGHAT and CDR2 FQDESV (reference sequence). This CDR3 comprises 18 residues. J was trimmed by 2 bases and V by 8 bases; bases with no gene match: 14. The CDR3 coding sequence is TGTGCCAGCTATGGACAGGGGGCGTTTATCGGGGGCAATCAGCCCCAGCATTTT. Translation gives CASYGQGAFIGGNQPQHF.

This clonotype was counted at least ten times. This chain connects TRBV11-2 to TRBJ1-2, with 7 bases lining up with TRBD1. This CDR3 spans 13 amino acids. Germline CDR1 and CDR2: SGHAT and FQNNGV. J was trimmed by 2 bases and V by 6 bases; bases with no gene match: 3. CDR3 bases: TGTGCCAGCAGAGACAGGGCAAACTATGGCTACACCTTC. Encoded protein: CASRDRANYGYTF.

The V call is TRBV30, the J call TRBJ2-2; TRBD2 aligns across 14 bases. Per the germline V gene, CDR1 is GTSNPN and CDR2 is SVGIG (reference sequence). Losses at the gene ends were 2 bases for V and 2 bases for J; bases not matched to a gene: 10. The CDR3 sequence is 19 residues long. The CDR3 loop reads CAWSFGTSGSKSNTGELFF. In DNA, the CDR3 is TGTGCCTGGAGTTTCGGGACTAGCGGGAGTAAATCTAACACCGGGGAGCTGTTTTTT. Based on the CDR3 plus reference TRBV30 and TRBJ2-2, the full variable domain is SQTIHQWPATLVQPVGSPLSLECTVEGTSNPNLYWYRQAAGRGLQLLFYSVGIGQISSEVPQNLSASRPQDRQFILSSKKLLLSDSGFYLCAWSFGTSGSKSNTGELFFGEGSRLTVL.

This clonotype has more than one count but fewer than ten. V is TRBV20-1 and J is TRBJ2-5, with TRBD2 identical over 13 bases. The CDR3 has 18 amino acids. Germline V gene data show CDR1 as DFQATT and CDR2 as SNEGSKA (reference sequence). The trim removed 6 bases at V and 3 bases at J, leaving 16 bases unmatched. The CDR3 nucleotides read TGCAGTGCGCTGTGGGGGGGACTAGCGGGAACTGTAAAAGAGACCCAGTACTTC. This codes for CSALWGGLAGTVKETQYF.

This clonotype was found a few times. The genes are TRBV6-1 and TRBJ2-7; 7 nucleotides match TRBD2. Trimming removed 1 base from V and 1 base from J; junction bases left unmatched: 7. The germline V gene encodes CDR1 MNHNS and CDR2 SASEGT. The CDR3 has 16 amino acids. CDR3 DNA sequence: TGTGCCAGCAGTGAAGATCGGGGCGGGAGTTCCTACGAGCAGTACTTC. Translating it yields CASSEDRGGSSYEQYF.

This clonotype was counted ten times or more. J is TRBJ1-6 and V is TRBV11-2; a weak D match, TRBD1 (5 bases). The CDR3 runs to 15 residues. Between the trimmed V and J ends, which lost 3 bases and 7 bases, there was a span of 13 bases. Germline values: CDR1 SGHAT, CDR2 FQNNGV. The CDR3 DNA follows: TGTGCCAGCAGCTTGTTCCAAGGGGAAAATTCACCCCTCCACTTT. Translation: CASSLFQGENSPLHF.

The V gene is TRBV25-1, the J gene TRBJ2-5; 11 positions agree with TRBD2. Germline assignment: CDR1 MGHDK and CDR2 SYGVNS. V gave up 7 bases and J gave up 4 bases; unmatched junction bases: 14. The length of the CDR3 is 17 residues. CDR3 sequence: CASTLSHVTSGIETQYF. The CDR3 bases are TGTGCCAGCACCCTAAGCCACGTGACTAGCGGGATAGAGACCCAGTACTTC.

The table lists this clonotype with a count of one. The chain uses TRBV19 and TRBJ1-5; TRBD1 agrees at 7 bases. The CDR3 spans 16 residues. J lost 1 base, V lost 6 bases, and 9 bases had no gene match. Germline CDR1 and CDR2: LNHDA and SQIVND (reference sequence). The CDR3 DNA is TGTGCCAGTAGAACCGAGGGGGCGCGAAGCAATCAGCCCCAGCATTTT. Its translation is CASRTEGARSNQPQHF.

CDR3 in amino acids: CSARDGSLSSYNEQFF. The CDR3 DNA reads as TGCAGTGCTAGAGATGGCTCCCTAAGCTCCTACAATGAGCAGTTCTTC. This chain uses TRBV20-1 with TRBJ2-1; D is unresolved. This CDR3 has 16 amino acids. The germline V gene encodes CDR1 DFQATT and CDR2 SNEGSKA (reference sequence). The germline V and J ends were trimmed by 0 bases and 0 bases, with 12 bases remaining between them.

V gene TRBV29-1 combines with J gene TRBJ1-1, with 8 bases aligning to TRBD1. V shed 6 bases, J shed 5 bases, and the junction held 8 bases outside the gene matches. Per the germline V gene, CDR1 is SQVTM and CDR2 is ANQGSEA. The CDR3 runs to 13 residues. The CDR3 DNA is TGCAGCGTGACAGGGGAAGTAGGAACTGAAGCTTTCTTT. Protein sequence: CSVTGEVGTEAFF. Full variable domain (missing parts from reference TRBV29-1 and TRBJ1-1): SAVISQKPSRDICQRGTSLTIQCQVDSQVTMMFWYRQQPGQSLTLIATANQGSEATYESGFVIDKFPISRPNLTFSTLTVSNMSPEDSSIYLCSVTGEVGTEAFFGQGTRLTVV.

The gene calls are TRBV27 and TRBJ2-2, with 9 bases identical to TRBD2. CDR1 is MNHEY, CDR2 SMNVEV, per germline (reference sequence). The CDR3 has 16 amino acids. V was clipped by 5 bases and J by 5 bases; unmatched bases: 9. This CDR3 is CASSRGREGRTGELFF. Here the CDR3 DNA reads TGTGCCAGCAGTCGGGGGCGGGAGGGCCGGACCGGGGAGCTGTTTTTT.

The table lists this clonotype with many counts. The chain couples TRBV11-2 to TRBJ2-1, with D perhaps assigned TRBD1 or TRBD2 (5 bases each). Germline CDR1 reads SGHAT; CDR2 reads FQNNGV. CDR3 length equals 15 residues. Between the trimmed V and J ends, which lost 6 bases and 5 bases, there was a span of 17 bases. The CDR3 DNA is TGTGCCAGCAGGCCGGTCTGGGGACGTGACAATGAGCAGTTCTTC. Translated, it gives CASRPVWGRDNEQFF.

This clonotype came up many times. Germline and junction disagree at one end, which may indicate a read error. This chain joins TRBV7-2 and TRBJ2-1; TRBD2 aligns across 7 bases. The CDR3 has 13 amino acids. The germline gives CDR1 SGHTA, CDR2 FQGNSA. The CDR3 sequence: CASSLGGPNEQFF. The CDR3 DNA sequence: TGCGCCAGCAGCTTGGGAGGGCCCAATGAGCAGTTCTTC.